Presented here are 28 T cell receptor beta chains from one specimen sequenced in a study of T-cell memory formation after mild COVID-19. From the 5' RACE reads, TCRdb called clonotypes with MiXCR, one entry per CDR3 protein. This sample has tens of thousands of distinct CDR3 sequences; about 7.1% occur once, and the top ten carry approximately 1.5%. The sequenced material came from PBMCs or a T cell subset sorted from them (not recorded which). The receptor set was obtained from a man aged 18-30 years who had mild COVID-19 (a few samples of this study predate the infection). Cell type and time point are not known.

The J gene is TRBJ1-2, the V gene TRBV5-4, with D perhaps TRBD1 (5 bases). CDR1 and CDR2 from the germline V gene are SGHNT and YYREEE (reference sequence). Trimming pared 3 bases from V and 0 bases from J, leaving 12 bases between. The CDR3 length is 15 residues. CDR3 sequence reads: CASSSGTVANYGYTF. Here the CDR3 DNA reads TGTGCCAGCAGCTCTGGGACGGTGGCTAACTATGGCTACACCTTC.

This clonotype was seen more than once but under ten times. The rearrangement joins TRBV12-3 or TRBV12-4 to TRBJ1-4, with 7 bases fitting TRBD1. V shed 5 bases and J 0 bases; nucleotides not matched to a gene: 3. CDR3 length: 15 residues. The CDR3, as DNA: TGTGCCAGCAGTCTTACAGGGGCAACTAATGAAAAACTGTTTTTT. Amino acid sequence: CASSLTGATNEKLFF.

The table lists this clonotype with a few counts. This rearrangement joins TRBV12-3 or TRBV12-4 to TRBJ1-2; possibly TRBD1 for D (5 bases). Trimming took 6 bases from V and 5 from J, leaving 19 bases between them. This CDR3 is built from 15 residues. CDR3 residues: CASRPGLGIEYGYTF. DNA of the CDR3: TGTGCCAGCAGACCGGGGCTCGGAATTGAGTATGGCTACACCTTC.

There are many counts of this clonotype. This chain joins TRBV7-9 and TRBJ2-3, with TRBD1 identical over 9 bases. CDR3 size: 14 residues. CDR1 and CDR2 (germline): SEHNR, FQNEAQ (reference sequence). The ends lost 3 bases at V and 5 bases at J; junction bases unmatched: 3. The CDR3 region is CASSFTGGQDTQYF. The DNA for the CDR3 is TGTGCCAGCAGCTTTACAGGGGGCCAAGATACGCAGTATTTT.

V and J are TRBV18 and TRBJ2-7; D is undetermined. The CDR3 totals 13 residues. Germline V gives CDR1 KGHSH, CDR2 LQKENI. The V gene lost 1 base and the J gene lost 5 bases, with 9 bases spanning the gap. CDR3 protein: CASSPLREDEQYV. The CDR3 DNA follows: TGTGCCAGCTCACCACTTCGTGAAGACGAGCAGTACGTC.

This clonotype was found many times. The chain combines TRBV7-9 with TRBJ2-3, with 9 nucleotides matching TRBD2. With V trimmed by 6 bases and J by 0 bases, 7 bases remained unmatched. This CDR3 region has 16 residues. CDR1 and CDR2 from the germline V gene are SEHNR and FQNEAQ (reference sequence). CDR3 sequence: CASRAGLAKSTDTQYF. In DNA, the CDR3 is TGTGCCAGCAGAGCCGGACTAGCGAAAAGCACAGATACGCAGTATTTT.

The CDR3 spells CSARQSQGAGNEKLFF. The CDR3 bases are TGCAGTGCTAGACAATCACAGGGGGCGGGTAATGAAAAACTGTTTTTT. The rearrangement uses TRBV20-1 and TRBJ1-4; TRBD1 agrees at 9 bases. Per germline, CDR1 DFQATT and CDR2 SNEGSKA (reference sequence). The trim removed 2 bases at V and 4 bases at J, leaving 8 bases unmatched. The CDR3 sequence is 16 residues long.

This chain connects TRBV20-1 to TRBJ1-1; TRBD1 matches 7 bases. Germline CDR1 DFQATT, CDR2 SNEGSKA (reference sequence). CDR3 length: 14 amino acids. After removal of 0 bases from V and 1 base from J, the junction contained 2 bases not matched to a gene. CDR3 in DNA: TGCAGTGCTAGAGATCCAGGGGGGAACACTGAAGCTTTCTTT. Its protein is CSARDPGGNTEAFF.

This clonotype came up a few times. The chain has TRBV28 and TRBJ1-1; no reliable D call. V shed 3 bases and J shed 1 base, with 15 bases lying between them. This CDR3 has 16 residues. Germline CDR1 reads MDHEN; CDR2 reads SYDVKM. This chain's CDR3 is CASSFQYSNPNTEAFF. For the CDR3, the DNA is TGTGCCAGCAGTTTTCAGTACTCCAACCCGAACACTGAAGCTTTCTTT.

This clonotype is medium-sized within its sample. This sequence joins TRBV5-1 and TRBJ2-3; D possibly matches TRBD1 or TRBD2 (5 bases each). The CDR3 loop spans 15 amino acids. Germline CDR1 reads SGHRS; CDR2 reads YFSETQ. Between the trimmed V and J ends, which lost 2 bases and 1 base, there was a span of 11 bases. The CDR3 sequence is CASSFGQGGTDTQYF. The CDR3 DNA reads TGCGCCAGCAGCTTCGGGCAGGGAGGCACAGATACGCAGTATTTT.

This clonotype was seen more than once but under ten times. This chain joins TRBV11-2 and TRBJ1-1; D is undetermined. V lost 0 bases, J lost 11 bases, and 13 bases lay in between. Germline CDR1 reads SGHAT; CDR2 reads FQNNGV. The CDR3 sequence is 13 residues long. This chain's CDR3 is CASSLERGLEAFF. Here the CDR3 DNA reads TGTGCCAGCAGCTTAGAGCGTGGCCTAGAGGCTTTCTTT.

This clonotype showed up many times. This chain links TRBV4-3 with TRBJ2-5; no clear D gene. Germline CDR1 and CDR2: LGHNA and YSLEER. The CDR3 is 15 residues long. The germline V and J ends were trimmed by 3 bases and 0 bases, with 11 bases remaining between them. CDR3 in DNA: TGCGCCAGCAGCCATGCTCTAGGCTACCAAGAGACCCAGTACTTC. The encoded protein is CASSHALGYQETQYF.

This clonotype was detected a few times. CDR3 DNA: TGTGCCAGCAGGGGGAGACAGGCGGGGACCGGGGAGCTGTTTTTT. Protein product: CASRGRQAGTGELFF. This chain uses TRBV9 with TRBJ2-2; either TRBD1 or TRBD2 may fit D (6 bases each). From germline, CDR1 is SGDLS and CDR2 YYNGEE. The ends were cut back, 5 bases at V and 5 bases at J, with 16 bases in the middle. This CDR3 region has 15 residues.

The V gene is TRBV28, the J gene TRBJ2-3, with TRBD1 matching 7 bases. This CDR3 has 15 amino acids. The V gene's germline CDR1 is MDHEN and CDR2 SYDVKM. After removal of 5 bases from V and 6 bases from J, the junction contained 11 bases not matched to a gene. CDR3 coding DNA: TGTGCCAGCAGTCAAGGGGGCAGGGAGAGGGATACGCAGTATTTT. Translated, it gives CASSQGGRERDTQYF.

This clonotype occurred many times. CDR3 in amino acids: CASSLGGGTSGEQYF. The DNA of the CDR3 is TGTGCCAGCAGCTTAGGCGGGGGGACTTCGGGGGAGCAGTACTTC. This chain joins TRBV7-2 and TRBJ2-7; 8 positions agree with TRBD2. CDR1 and CDR2 (germline): SGHTA, FQGNSA. With 1 base clipped from V and 7 bases from J, the junction kept 9 bases outside the gene matches. The CDR3 spans 15 residues.

This clonotype was picked up many times. The CDR3 region has the DNA TGTGCCAGCAGCCCAGTTGGCGTCCTAGGCTCTGGGGCCAACGTCCTGACTTTC. Encoded protein: CASSPVGVLGSGANVLTF. The V and J genes are TRBV7-3 and TRBJ2-6; no clear D gene. V lost 5 bases and J 0 bases, leaving 17 bases between the germline ends. Germline CDR1 and CDR2: SGHTA and FQGTGA. The CDR3 has 18 amino acids.

The chain combines TRBV28 with TRBJ1-2, with TRBD1 matching over 8 bases. Per germline, CDR1 MDHEN and CDR2 SYDVKM. The trim removed 2 bases at V and 7 bases at J, leaving 3 bases unmatched. This CDR3 is built from 13 residues. As DNA, the CDR3 is TGTGCCAGCAGTTTACAGGGGGCGCGTGGCTACACCTTC. Amino acid sequence: CASSLQGARGYTF.

This chain joins TRBV15 and TRBJ1-2; D might be TRBD1 (5 bases). This CDR3 comprises 16 residues. Germline assignment: CDR1 LNHNV and CDR2 YYDKDF (reference sequence). The V gene lost 0 bases and the J gene lost 8 bases, with 19 bases spanning the gap. The chain's CDR3 is CATSREGFMLGEGYTF. The CDR3 nucleotides are TGTGCCACCAGCAGAGAAGGTTTTATGTTGGGGGAAGGCTACACCTTC.

This sequence joins TRBV5-1 and TRBJ1-6; unclear D gene. Trimming cost V 0 bases and J 0 bases, with 7 bases left between them. Looked up from germline, CDR1 is SGHRS and CDR2 is YFSETQ. The CDR3 consists of 16 residues. Here the CDR3 reads CASSLAGSSYNSPLHF. The CDR3 DNA follows: TGCGCCAGCAGCTTGGCGGGGAGCTCCTATAATTCACCCCTCCACTTT.

This chain links TRBV10-3 with TRBJ2-7; 10 positions match TRBD1. Per germline, CDR1 ENHRY and CDR2 SYGVKD. The CDR3 runs 16 residues. After removal of 3 bases from V and 2 bases from J, the junction contained 7 bases not matched to a gene. The CDR3 bases are TGTGCCATCAGTGAAGGTCAGGGACAGGGGACCTACGAGCAGTACTTC. Protein: CAISEGQGQGTYEQYF.

The chain combines TRBV5-1 with TRBJ2-5, with TRBD1 matching over 8 bases. This CDR3 contains 15 residues. From germline, CDR1 is SGHRS and CDR2 YFSETQ. V gave up 1 base and J gave up 2 bases; unmatched junction bases: 4. CDR3 sequence: CASSLYRGTQETQYF. As DNA, the CDR3 is TGCGCCAGCAGCTTGTACAGGGGGACACAAGAGACCCAGTACTTC. The full variable domain, its missing parts supplied by reference TRBV5-1 and TRBJ2-5, is KAGVTQTPRYLIKTRGQQVTLSCSPISGHRSVSWYQQTPGQGLQFLFEYFSETQRNKGNFPGRFSGRQFSNSRSEMNVSTLELGDSALYLCASSLYRGTQETQYFGPGTRLLVL.

At least ten counts were recorded for this clonotype. The chain is built from TRBV11-1 and TRBJ1-1; D is unclear. This CDR3 is 13 amino acids long. V was cut by 1 base and J by 1 base, with 4 bases left in between. The germline V gene encodes CDR1 SGHAT and CDR2 FQDESV (reference sequence). CDR3 nucleotides: TGTGCCAGCAGCTTAGGGGCGAACACTGAAGCTTTCTTT. Its translation is CASSLGANTEAFF.

In this sample, this clonotype turned up a few times. The CDR3, as DNA: TGCAGTGCTAGAGACAGAGGGGGGAAGACAGATACGCAGTATTTT. Its translation: CSARDRGGKTDTQYF. This chain joins TRBV20-1 and TRBJ2-3; D could derive from TRBD1 or TRBD2 (6 bases each). Trimming removed 0 bases at V and 3 bases at J, with 13 bases between. Per germline, CDR1 DFQATT and CDR2 SNEGSKA (reference sequence). This CDR3 region has 15 residues.

The CDR3 reads CASSWGGHFYGYTF. Written as DNA, the CDR3 is TGTGCCAGCAGTTGGGGGGGACATTTTTATGGCTACACCTTC. This chain uses TRBV28 with TRBJ1-2; D might be TRBD1 (6 bases). The CDR3 contains 14 residues. The germline V gene encodes CDR1 MDHEN and CDR2 SYDVKM. Trimming shortened V by 4 bases and J by 5 bases, and 14 bases separated the two germline ends.

The chain recombines TRBV9 with TRBJ2-3; D not resolved. Per the germline V gene, CDR1 is SGDLS and CDR2 is YYNGEE. V gave up 4 bases and J gave up 4 bases, with 16 bases separating them. The CDR3 is 15 residues long. CDR3 nucleotide sequence: TGTGCCAGCAGCCGGCCCCCTCGGGTCTCAGATACGCAGTATTTT. This codes for CASSRPPRVSDTQYF. Combining the CDR3 with reference TRBV9 and TRBJ2-3 gives the whole variable domain DSGVTQTPKHLITATGQRVTLRCSPRSGDLSVYWYQQSLDQGLQFLIQYYNGEERAKGNILERFSAQQFPDLHSELNLSSLELGDSALYFCASSRPPRVSDTQYFGPGTRLTVL.

This clonotype was detected many times. This chain uses TRBV5-6 with TRBJ2-1; TRBD2 aligns across 10 bases. The CDR3 is 20 amino acids. CDR1 is SGHDT and CDR2 is YYEEEE in the germline V gene. V lost 3 bases, J lost 1 base, and 16 bases stayed unmatched. CDR3 region: CASSSMFGGSGGPSYNEQFF. The CDR3 DNA reads as TGTGCCAGCAGCTCGATGTTCGGCGGTAGCGGGGGGCCTTCCTACAATGAGCAGTTCTTC.

This clonotype was picked up a small number of times. V and J are TRBV7-2 and TRBJ2-3; 12 nucleotides line up with TRBD2. Germline trimming cut 5 bases from V and 4 bases from J; bases unmatched to any gene: 10. The CDR3 sequence is 17 residues long. The V gene's germline CDR1 is SGHTA and CDR2 FQGNSA. Here the CDR3 reads CASSPRLAGAGADTQYF. CDR3 nucleotides: TGTGCCAGCAGCCCGAGACTAGCGGGGGCCGGAGCAGATACGCAGTATTTT.

This clonotype was seen many times. The CDR3 sequence: CASRRPGTGQYNEQFF. Written as DNA, the CDR3 is TGTGCCAGCAGACGACCCGGGACAGGGCAATACAATGAGCAGTTCTTC. The rearrangement links TRBV11-2 to TRBJ2-1, with 9 bases identical to TRBD1. The CDR3 length is 16 residues. Trimming removed 6 bases from V and 4 bases from J; junction bases left unmatched: 10. CDR1 is SGHAT, CDR2 FQNNGV, per germline.